These 7 T cell receptor beta chains were all obtained from the same sample, sequenced in a study of blood T cell repertoires in COVID-19. Sequencing was performed with immunoSEQ multiplex PCR; in TCRdb, only in-frame clones are kept and a portion is missing. The table includes more than 150,000 clones, 86% detected once. Sample: peripheral blood. The receptors derive from a man aged 18 to 30 with acute or convalescent COVID-19.

The chain is built from TRBV30 and TRBJ2-7; D is perhaps TRBD1 (6 bases). The V gene's germline CDR1 is GTSNPN and CDR2 SVGIG (reference sequence). The CDR3 runs 13 residues. V shed 5 bases and J shed 3 bases, with 14 bases lying between them. The CDR3 nucleotides read TGTGCCTGGGGTCAGGACAGATACTACGAGCAGTACTTC. As protein: CAWGQDRYYEQYF.

The chain joins TRBV7-9 to TRBJ2-3; maybe TRBD1 (6 bases). Germline assignment: CDR1 SEHNR and CDR2 FQNEAQ (reference sequence). Between the trimmed V and J ends, which lost 5 bases and 2 bases, there was a span of 14 bases. The CDR3 length is 15 residues. The CDR3 protein is CASSEGDLLTDTQYF. The CDR3 bases are TGTGCCAGCAGCGAGGGGGATCTTCTCACAGATACGCAGTATTTT.

J is TRBJ2-4 and V is TRBV5-1, with 8 bases lining up with TRBD2. The J segment lost 0 bases and the V segment lost 2 bases, leaving 10 bases of the junction unmatched. Germline V gene sequence: CDR1 SGHRS, CDR2 YFSETQ. This CDR3 spans 18 amino acids. CDR3: CASSFTVAGKLAKNIQYF. The CDR3, as DNA: TGCGCCAGCAGCTTCACGGTAGCGGGGAAGCTAGCCAAAAACATTCAGTACTTC.

This clone was recorded a few times. The V call is TRBV11-2, the J call TRBJ2-7, with 8 bases that match TRBD1. The CDR3 runs to 16 residues. V was pared by 2 bases and J by 4 bases, with 10 bases of the junction left unmatched. The germline gives CDR1 SGHAT, CDR2 FQNNGV. The CDR3 nucleotides are TGTGCCAGCAGCTTATCGGACGGGACAGGAGGTTACGAGCAGTACTTC. It is translated as CASSLSDGTGGYEQYF.

This clone was seen more than once but under ten times. The rearrangement links TRBV19 to TRBJ2-6, with 7 bases lining up with TRBD2. The germline CDR1 and CDR2 sequences are LNHDA and SQIVND (reference sequence). J lost 5 bases, V lost 3 bases, and 7 bases had no gene match. There are 16 residues in the CDR3. Written as DNA, the CDR3 is TGTGCCAGTAGTATGACGGGGGGACTACGGGCCAACGTCCTGACTTTC. Translation: CASSMTGGLRANVLTF. The whole variable domain, filled in from reference TRBV19 and TRBJ2-6, reads DGGITQSPKYLFRKEGQNVTLSCEQNLNHDAMYWYRQDPGQGLRLIYYSQIVNDFQKGDIAEGYSVSREKKESFPLTVTSAQKNPTAFYLCASSMTGGLRANVLTFGAGSRLTVL.

The CDR3 nucleotides are TGTGCCAGCTGGACAGGGGCGGTAAATGAGCAGTTCTTC. Amino acid sequence: CASWTGAVNEQFF. The V gene is TRBV12-3 or TRBV12-4, the J gene TRBJ2-1; 9 bases are shared with TRBD1. J was trimmed by 7 bases and V by 8 bases; bases with no gene match: 6. This CDR3 is built from 13 residues.

This rearrangement joins TRBV7-2 to TRBJ1-2; 8 nucleotides agree with TRBD1. Unmatched junction bases numbered 8, after V lost 5 bases and J lost 6 bases. CDR1 is SGHTA and CDR2 is FQGNSA in the germline V gene. The length of the CDR3 is 14 residues. The CDR3, as DNA: TGTGCCAGCAGCCCGAGTAGGACAGGGCATGGCTACACCTTC. Protein product: CASSPSRTGHGYTF. Together with reference TRBV7-2 and TRBJ1-2, the CDR3 gives the full variable domain: GAGVSQSPSNKVTEKGKDVELRCDPISGHTALYWYRQSLGQGLEFLIYFQGNSAPDKSGLPSDRFSAERTGGSVSTLTIQRTQQEDSAVYLCASSPSRTGHGYTFGSGTRLTVV.